Sequencing of this TCR beta chain was carried out in a study of vaccination effects on CD4 cells after COVID-19. Overall study findings and caveats: Common cold coronaviruses were cross-recognized by only 1 of 255 vaccine-induced clones in healthy vaccinees. Convalescent patients were few in the study, and early post-infection timepoints were absent.

Concerning this clone itself: Its cognate antigen is unknown.

The CDR3 length is 13 residues. The V end was cut by 1 base, the J end by 8 bases, with 11 bases between. Germline assignment: CDR1 LGHNA and CDR2 YNFKEQ. Within the ViraFEST assay, antigen-specific CD4+ T cells underwent expansion with viral peptide pools prior to sequencing. Scientists isolated CD4+ T cells after a roughly 10-day culture period ended. According to the study, vaccine recipients showed no prior SARS-CoV-2 infection and negative nucleocapsid antibodies. Fresh IL-2-containing medium replaced half the medium on days 3 and 7. Profiling relied on immunoSEQ multiplex PCR, and the TCRdb table lists in-frame clones only, not all of them. There are 30,000 to 40,000 clones in the sample; 55% to 85% occur only once, and around 26% lies in the top ten.

The material was CD4+ T cells from PBMCs cultured with HCoV-OC43 spike peptides, obtained before COVID-19 vaccination. Subset given: HCoV-OC43 spike overlapping peptide pool stimulation. The chain uses TRBV4-2 and TRBJ1-2; D is uncertain. The clonotype originates from a human donor who received a COVID-19 vaccine. The CDR3 region is CASSQGLGKGYTF. CDR3 coding DNA: TGTGCCAGCAGCCAAGGGTTGGGGAAGGGCTACACCTTC.